This T cell receptor (beta chain) originates from a study of blood T cell repertoires in COVID-19. Study overall: Acute and convalescent COVID-19 samples came from the United States, Italy and Spain. PBMCs, B-cell-depleted T cells, or T cells provided the cDNA or gDNA that made up the material.

Clones were sequenced by immunoSEQ multiplex PCR, and TCRdb holds only the in-frame ones, with some missing. This sample has 120,000 or so clones, with around 82% found just once. V shed 0 bases, J shed 9 bases, and the junction held 11 bases outside the gene matches. This CDR3 comprises 16 residues. From germline, CDR1 is MNHEY and CDR2 SVGEGT. The rearrangement joins TRBV6-2 or TRBV6-3 to TRBJ2-1, with 7 bases fitting TRBD1. This sequence originates from a man older than 75 with active or convalescent COVID-19. The sequencing input was peripheral blood. The CDR3 nucleotides are TGTGCCAGCAGTTACTCGAGGGACAGCCTTACTACTGAGCAGTTCTTC. Translated: CASSYSRDSLTTEQFF.